The clone carrying this T cell receptor (beta chain) was seen many times. CDR3 length equals 12 residues. Trimming took off 7 bases at V and 3 bases at J, with 7 bases between the two ends. Germline CDR1 is SNHLY and CDR2 is FYNNEI. This entry is derived from a study of control samples from healthy donors and cancer patients. Sequenced by immunoSEQ multiplex PCR; TCRdb stores in-frame clones only, minus some. The sample holds 250,000 to 300,000 clones; almost 85% are singletons and the top ten take 10% to 15%. The gene calls are TRBV2 and TRBJ1-5; D is unresolved. Material: PBMCs. This receptor was obtained from a woman between 55 and 75 years old with lung cancer. CDR3 sequence: CASTYSNQPQHF. DNA for the CDR3: TGTGCCAGCACATACTCCAATCAGCCCCAGCATTTT.